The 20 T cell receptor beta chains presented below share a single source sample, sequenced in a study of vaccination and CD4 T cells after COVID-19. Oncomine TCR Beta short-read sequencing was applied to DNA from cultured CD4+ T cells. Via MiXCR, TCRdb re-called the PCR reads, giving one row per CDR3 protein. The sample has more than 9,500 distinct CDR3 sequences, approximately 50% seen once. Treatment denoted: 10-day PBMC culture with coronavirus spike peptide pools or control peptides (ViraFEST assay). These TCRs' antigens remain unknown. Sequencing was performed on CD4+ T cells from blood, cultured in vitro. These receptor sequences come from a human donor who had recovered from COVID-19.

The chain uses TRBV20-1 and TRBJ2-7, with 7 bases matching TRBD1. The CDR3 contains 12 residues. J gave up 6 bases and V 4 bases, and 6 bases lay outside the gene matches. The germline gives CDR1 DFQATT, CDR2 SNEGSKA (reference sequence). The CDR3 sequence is CSAKLTGTEQYF. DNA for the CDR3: TGCAGTGCTAAACTGACAGGGACCGAGCAGTACTTC.

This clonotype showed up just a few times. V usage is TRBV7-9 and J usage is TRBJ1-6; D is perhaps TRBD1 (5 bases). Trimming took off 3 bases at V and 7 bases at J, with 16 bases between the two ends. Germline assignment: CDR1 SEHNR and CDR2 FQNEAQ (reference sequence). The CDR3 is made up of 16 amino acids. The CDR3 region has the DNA TGTGCCAGCAGCTTGGGACTTACCGGGGACAATTCACCCCTCCACTTT. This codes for CASSLGLTGDNSPLHF.

CDR3 in amino acids: CSAERGTEAFF. In DNA form, the CDR3 reads TGCAGCGCCGAGCGCGGCACTGAAGCTTTCTTT. The J gene is TRBJ1-1, the V gene TRBV29-1; no clear D gene. The germline V gene has CDR1 SQVTM and CDR2 ANQGSEA. This CDR3 has 11 amino acids. With 7 bases removed from V and 4 bases from J, the gap between germline ends came to 10 bases. Drawing the rest from reference TRBV29-1 and TRBJ1-1, the complete variable domain is SAVISQKPSRDICQRGTSLTIQCQVDSQVTMMFWYRQQPGQSLTLIATANQGSEATYESGFVIDKFPISRPNLTFSTLTVSNMSPEDSSIYLCSAERGTEAFFGQGTRLTVV.

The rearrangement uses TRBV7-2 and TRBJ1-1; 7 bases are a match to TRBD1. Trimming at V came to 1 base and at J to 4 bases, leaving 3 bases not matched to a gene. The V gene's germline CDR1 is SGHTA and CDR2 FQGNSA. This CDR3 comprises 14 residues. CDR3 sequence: CASSLVQGITEAFF. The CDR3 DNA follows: TGTGCCAGCAGCTTAGTACAGGGGATCACTGAAGCTTTCTTT.

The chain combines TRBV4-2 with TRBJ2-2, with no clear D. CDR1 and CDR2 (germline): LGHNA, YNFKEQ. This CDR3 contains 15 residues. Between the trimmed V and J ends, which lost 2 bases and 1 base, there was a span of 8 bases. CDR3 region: CASSQWVGNTGELFF. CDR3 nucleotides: TGTGCCAGCAGCCAATGGGTAGGGAACACCGGGGAGCTGTTTTTT.

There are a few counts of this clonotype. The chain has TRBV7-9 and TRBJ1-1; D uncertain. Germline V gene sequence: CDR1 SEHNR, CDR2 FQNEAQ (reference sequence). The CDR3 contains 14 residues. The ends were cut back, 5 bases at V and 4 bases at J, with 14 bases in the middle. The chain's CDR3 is CASSRSESGTEAFF. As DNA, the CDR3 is TGTGCCAGCAGCCGATCGGAGTCGGGCACTGAAGCTTTCTTT.

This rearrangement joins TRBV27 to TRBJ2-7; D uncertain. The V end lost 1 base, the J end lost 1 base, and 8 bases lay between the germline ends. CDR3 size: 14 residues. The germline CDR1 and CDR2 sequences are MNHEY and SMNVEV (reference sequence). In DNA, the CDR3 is TGTGCCAGCAGTTTATTTCGCGGTTCCTACGAGCAGTACTTC. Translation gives CASSLFRGSYEQYF.

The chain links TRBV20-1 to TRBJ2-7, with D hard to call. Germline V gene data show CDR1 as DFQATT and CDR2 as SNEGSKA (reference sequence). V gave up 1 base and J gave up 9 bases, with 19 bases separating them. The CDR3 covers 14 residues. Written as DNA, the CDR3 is TGCAGTGCTAGAGGGGGTGGCTTAGCCATAGGGCAGTACTTC. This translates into CSARGGGLAIGQYF.

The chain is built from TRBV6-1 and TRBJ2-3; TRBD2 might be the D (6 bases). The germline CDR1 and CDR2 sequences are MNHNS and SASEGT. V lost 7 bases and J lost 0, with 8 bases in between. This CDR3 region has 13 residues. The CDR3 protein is CASKSGSTDTQYF. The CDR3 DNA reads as TGTGCCAGCAAGAGCGGGAGCACAGATACGCAGTATTTT.

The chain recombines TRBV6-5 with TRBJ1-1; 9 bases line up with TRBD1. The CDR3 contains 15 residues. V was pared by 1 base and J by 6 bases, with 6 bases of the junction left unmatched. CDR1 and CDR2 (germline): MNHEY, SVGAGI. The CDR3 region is CASSYYRGQRPEAFF. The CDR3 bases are TGTGCCAGCAGTTACTACAGGGGGCAGAGACCTGAAGCTTTCTTT.

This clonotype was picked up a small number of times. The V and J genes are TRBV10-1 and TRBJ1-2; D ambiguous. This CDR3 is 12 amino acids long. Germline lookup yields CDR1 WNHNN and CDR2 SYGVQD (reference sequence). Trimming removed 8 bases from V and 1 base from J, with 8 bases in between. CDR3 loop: CASEAHNYGYTF. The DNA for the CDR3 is TGCGCCAGCGAGGCGCATAACTATGGCTACACCTTC.

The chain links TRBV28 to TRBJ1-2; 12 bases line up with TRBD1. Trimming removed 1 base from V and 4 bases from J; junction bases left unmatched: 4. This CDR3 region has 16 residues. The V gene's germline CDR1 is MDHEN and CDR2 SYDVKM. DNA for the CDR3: TGTGCCAGCAGTTTATCCGGGACAGGGGGCATCTATGGCTACACCTTC. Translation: CASSLSGTGGIYGYTF.

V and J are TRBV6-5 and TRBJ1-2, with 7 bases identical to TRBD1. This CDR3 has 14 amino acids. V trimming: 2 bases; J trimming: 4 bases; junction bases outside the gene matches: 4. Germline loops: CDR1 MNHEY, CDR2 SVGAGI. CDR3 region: CASSYGGQPYGYTF. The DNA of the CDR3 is TGTGCCAGCAGTTACGGGGGACAGCCCTATGGCTACACCTTC.

CDR3 in amino acids: CASSRQGSSYNEQFF. CDR3 nucleotide sequence: TGTGCCAGCAGCCGACAGGGAAGCTCCTACAATGAGCAGTTCTTC. The chain combines TRBV7-8 with TRBJ2-1; 7 bases map to TRBD1. The V gene's germline CDR1 is SGHVS and CDR2 FQNEAQ. V lost 5 bases, J lost 0 bases, and 4 bases stayed unmatched. The length of the CDR3 is 15 residues.

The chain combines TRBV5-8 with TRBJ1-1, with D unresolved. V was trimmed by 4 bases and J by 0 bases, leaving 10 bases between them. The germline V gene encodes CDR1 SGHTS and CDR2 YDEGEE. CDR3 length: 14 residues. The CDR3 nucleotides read TGTGCCAGCAGCGTCCACGGGATGAACACTGAAGCTTTCTTT. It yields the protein CASSVHGMNTEAFF.

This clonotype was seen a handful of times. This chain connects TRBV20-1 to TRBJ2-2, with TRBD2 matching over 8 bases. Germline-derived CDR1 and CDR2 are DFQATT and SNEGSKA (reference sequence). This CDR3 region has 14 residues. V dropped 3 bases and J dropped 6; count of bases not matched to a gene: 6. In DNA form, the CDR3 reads TGCAGTGCTAGTGGACTAGCCCTCGCCGGGGAGCTGTTTTTT. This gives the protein CSASGLALAGELFF.

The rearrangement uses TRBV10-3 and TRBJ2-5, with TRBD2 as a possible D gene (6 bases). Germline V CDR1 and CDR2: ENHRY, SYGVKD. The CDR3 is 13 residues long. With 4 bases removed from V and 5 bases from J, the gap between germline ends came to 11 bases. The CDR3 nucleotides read TGTGCCATCAGTGGGGGGGAGGTCGAGACCCAGTACTTC. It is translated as CAISGGEVETQYF.

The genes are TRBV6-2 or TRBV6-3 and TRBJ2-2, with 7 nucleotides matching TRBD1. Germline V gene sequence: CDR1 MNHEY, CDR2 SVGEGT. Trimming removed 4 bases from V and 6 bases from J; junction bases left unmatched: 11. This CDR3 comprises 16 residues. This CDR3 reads CASSSPLRDRSGELFF. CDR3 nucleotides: TGTGCCAGCAGTTCCCCCCTAAGGGACAGATCCGGGGAGCTGTTTTTT.

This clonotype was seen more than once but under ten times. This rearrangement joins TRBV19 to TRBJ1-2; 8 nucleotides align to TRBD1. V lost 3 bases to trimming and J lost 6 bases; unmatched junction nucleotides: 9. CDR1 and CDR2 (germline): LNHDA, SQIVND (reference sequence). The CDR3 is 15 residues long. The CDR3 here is CASSMTPDRVNGYTF. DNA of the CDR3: TGTGCCAGTAGTATGACCCCGGACAGGGTAAATGGCTACACCTTC.

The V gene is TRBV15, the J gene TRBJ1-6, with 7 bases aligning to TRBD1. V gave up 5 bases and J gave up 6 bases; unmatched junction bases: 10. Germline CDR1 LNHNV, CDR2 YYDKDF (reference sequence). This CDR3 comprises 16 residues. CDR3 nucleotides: TGTGCCACCAGCTCCCGACAGGGAAGTGGTAATTCACCCCTCCACTTT. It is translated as CATSSRQGSGNSPLHF.